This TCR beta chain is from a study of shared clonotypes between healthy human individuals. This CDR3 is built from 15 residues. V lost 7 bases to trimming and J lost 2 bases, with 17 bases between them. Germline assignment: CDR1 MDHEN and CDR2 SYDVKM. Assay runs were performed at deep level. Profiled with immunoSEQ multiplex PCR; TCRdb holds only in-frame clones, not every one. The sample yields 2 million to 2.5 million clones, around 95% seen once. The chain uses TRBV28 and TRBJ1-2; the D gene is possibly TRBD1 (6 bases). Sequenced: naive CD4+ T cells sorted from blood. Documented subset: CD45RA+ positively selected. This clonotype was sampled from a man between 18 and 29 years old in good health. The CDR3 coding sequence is TGTGCCAGCAACTTACAGGGAAACGGCAACTATGGCTACACCTTC. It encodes CASNLQGNGNYGYTF.